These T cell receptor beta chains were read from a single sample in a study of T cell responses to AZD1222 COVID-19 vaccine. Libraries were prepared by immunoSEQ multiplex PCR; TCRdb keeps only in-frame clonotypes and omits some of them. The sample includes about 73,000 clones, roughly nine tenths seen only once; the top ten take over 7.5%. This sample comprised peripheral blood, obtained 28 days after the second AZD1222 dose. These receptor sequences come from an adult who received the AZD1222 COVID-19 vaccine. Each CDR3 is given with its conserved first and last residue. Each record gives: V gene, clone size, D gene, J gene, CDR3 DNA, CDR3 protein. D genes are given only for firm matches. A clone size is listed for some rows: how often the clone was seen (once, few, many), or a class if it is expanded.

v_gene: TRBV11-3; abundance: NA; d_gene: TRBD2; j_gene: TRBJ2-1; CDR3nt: TGTGCCAGCAGCCTAGCGGGATCCTCCTACAATGAGCAGTTCTTC; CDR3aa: CASSLAGSSYNEQFF
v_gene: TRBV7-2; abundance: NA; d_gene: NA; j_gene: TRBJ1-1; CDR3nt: TGTGCCAGCAGCCGTCCCGGGGCGCGCACTGAAGCTTTCTTT; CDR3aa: CASSRPGARTEAFF
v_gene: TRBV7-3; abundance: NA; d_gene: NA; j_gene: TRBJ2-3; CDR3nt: TGTGCCAGCAGCCCAGGACACCCCGTGGGGGATACGCAGTATTTT; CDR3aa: CASSPGHPVGDTQYF
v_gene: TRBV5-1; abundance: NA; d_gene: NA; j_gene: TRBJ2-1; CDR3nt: TGCGCCAGCAGCTTGGAGTGGGCAGACAATGAGCAGTTCTTC; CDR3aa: CASSLEWADNEQFF
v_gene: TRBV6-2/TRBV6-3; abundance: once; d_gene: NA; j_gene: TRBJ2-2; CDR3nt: TGTGCCAGCAGCAGAACAGGGCCCCAGACCGGGGAGCTGTTTTTT; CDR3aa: CASSRTGPQTGELFF
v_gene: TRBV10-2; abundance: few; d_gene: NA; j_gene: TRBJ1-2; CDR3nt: TGCGCCAGCAGTTCCCCCGACCGCAAGGATGGCTACACCTTC; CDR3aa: CASSSPDRKDGYTF
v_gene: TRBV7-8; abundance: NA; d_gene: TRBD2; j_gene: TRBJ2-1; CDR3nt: TGTGCCAGCAGCCTAGCGGGAGGTACCTACAATGAGCAGTTCTTC; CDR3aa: CASSLAGGTYNEQFF
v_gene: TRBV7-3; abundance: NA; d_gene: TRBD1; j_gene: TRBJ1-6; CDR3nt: TGTGCCAGCAGCGCCTCGACAGGGACCGGTTCTCCCCTCCACTTT; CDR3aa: CASSASTGTGSPLHF
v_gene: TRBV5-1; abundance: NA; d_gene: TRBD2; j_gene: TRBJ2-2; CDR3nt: TGCGCCAGCAGCCTAATAGCGGGGGGCACCGGGGAGCTGTTTTTT; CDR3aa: CASSLIAGGTGELFF
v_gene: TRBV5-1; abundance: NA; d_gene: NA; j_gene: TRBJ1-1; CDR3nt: TGCGCCAGCAGCTTGGGTGGGGGCACTGAAGCTTTCTTT; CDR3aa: CASSLGGGTEAFF
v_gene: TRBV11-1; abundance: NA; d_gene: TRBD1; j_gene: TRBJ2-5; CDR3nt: TGTGCCAGCAGCCTTACTAAGGGGGCTTGGGAGACCCAGTACTTC; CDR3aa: CASSLTKGAWETQYF
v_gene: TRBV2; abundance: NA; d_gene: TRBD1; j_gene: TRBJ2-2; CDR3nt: TGTGCCAGTCGACAGGGGGAGACCGGGGAGCTGTTTTTT; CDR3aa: CASRQGETGELFF
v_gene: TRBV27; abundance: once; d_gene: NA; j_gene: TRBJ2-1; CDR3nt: TGTGCCAGCAGTGCAGGGCGCCTCATAAAGAATGAGCAGTTCTTC; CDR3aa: CASSAGRLIKNEQFF
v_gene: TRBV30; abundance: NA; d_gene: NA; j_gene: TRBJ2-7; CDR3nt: TGTGCCTGGAGGGAGTGGGGTTCCTACGAGCAGTACTTC; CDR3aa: CAWREWGSYEQYF
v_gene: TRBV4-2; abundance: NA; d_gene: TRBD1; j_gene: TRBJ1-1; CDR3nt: TGTGCCAGCAGCCAGCAACAGGGGGCCGACACTGAAGCTTTCTTT; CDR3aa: CASSQQQGADTEAFF
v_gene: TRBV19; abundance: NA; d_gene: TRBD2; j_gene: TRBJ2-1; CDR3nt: TGTGCCAGTAGTATAAGGCCTAGCGGGAGTCCCTACAATGAGCAGTTCTTC; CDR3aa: CASSIRPSGSPYNEQFF
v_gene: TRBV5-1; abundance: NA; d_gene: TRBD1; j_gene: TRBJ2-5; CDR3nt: TGCGCCAGCAGCTTCCCGGACAGGCAAGAGACCCAGTACTTC; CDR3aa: CASSFPDRQETQYF
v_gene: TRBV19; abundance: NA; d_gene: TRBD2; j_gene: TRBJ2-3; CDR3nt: TGTGCCAGTAGTCCGGGACTAGTTACAGATACGCAGTATTTT; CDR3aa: CASSPGLVTDTQYF
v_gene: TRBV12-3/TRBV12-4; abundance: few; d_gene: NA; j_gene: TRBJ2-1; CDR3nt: TGTGCCAGCAGTTTATCGGCCCTTGAGCAGTTCTTC; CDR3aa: CASSLSALEQFF
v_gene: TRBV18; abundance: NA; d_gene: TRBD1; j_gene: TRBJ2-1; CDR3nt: TGTGCCAGCTCCCAACTCCCCGGGACAGGTCCATACAATGAGCAGTTCTTC; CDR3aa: CASSQLPGTGPYNEQFF
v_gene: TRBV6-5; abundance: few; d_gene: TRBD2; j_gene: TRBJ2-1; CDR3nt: TGTGCCAGCAGTTACGGGGGGGATGAGCAGTTCTTC; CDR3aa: CASSYGGDEQFF
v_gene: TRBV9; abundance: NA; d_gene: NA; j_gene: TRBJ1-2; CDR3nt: TGTGCCAGCAGCGCCACAGGCCTCGGGGGCTACACCTTC; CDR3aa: CASSATGLGGYTF
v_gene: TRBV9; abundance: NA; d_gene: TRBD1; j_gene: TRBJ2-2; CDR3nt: TGTGCCAGCAGCACGAACAGGGGCCCGAACACCGGGGAGCTGTTTTTT; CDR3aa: CASSTNRGPNTGELFF
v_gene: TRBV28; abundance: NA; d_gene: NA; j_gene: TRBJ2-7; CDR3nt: TGTGCCAGCAGCGTCAGGGGTTCCAACGAGCAGTACTTC; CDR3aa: CASSVRGSNEQYF
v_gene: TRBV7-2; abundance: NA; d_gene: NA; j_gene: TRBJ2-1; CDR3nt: TGTGCCAGCAGCTTCGACACACCGAATGAGCAGTTCTTC; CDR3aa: CASSFDTPNEQFF
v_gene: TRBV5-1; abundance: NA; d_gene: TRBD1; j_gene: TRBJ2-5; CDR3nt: TGCGCCAGCAGCTTGGAAGGGGGCGGTGTTAGGGAGACCCAGTACTTC; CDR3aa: CASSLEGGGVRETQYF
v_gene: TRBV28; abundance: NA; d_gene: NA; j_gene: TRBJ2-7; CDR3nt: TGTGCCAGCAGTTTAATAGGGCTCCACGAGCAGTACTTC; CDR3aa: CASSLIGLHEQYF
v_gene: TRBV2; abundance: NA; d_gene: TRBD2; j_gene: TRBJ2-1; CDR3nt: TGTGCCAGCAGTGAGGGCGGGGGGCAGAGCTCCTACAATGAGCAGTTCTTC; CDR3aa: CASSEGGGQSSYNEQFF
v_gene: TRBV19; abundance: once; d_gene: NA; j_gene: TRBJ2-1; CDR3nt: TGTGCCAGTAGTTCTGGCAGCGAGCAGTTCTTC; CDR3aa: CASSSGSEQFF
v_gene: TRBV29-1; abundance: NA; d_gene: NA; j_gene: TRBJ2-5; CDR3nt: TGCAGCGTGGATAGACAGACACAAGAGACCCAGTACTTC; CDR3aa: CSVDRQTQETQYF
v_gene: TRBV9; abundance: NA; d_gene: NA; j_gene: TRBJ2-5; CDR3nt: TGTGCCAGCAGCGTAGCCGGGGTATGGGAGACCCAGTACTTC; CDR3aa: CASSVAGVWETQYF
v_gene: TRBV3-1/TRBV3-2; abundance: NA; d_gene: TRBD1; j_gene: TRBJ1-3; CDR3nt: TGTGCCAGCAGCCGATTCCAGGGGGCGCGAGGAAACACCATATATTTT; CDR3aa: CASSRFQGARGNTIYF
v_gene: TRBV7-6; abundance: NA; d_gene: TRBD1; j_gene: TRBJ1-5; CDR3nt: TGTGCCAGCAGCTTGGACCCTCGACAGGGGAATAGCAATCAGCCCCAGCATTTT; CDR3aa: CASSLDPRQGNSNQPQHF
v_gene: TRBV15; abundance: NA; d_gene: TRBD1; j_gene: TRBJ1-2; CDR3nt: TGTGCCACCAGCATTCGGTTTGACAGGGAATCTGGCTACACCTTC; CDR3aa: CATSIRFDRESGYTF
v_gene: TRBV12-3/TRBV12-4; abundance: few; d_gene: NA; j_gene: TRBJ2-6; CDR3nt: TGTGCCAGCAGTTTTTCTGGGGCCAACGTCCTGACTTTC; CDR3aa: CASSFSGANVLTF
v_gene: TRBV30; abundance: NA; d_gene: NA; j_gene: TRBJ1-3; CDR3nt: TGTGCCTGGAACGTCCTGGGCTCCGGAGGAAACACCATATATTTT; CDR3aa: CAWNVLGSGGNTIYF